The clone carrying this TCR beta chain is a singleton in its sample. Its antigen is as yet unknown. This beta chain represents an off-target read in a library built for alpha chains; its size is of limited meaning. V was trimmed by 9 bases and J by 0 bases, leaving 11 bases between them. This CDR3 spans 14 amino acids. The germline V gene encodes CDR1 KGHDR and CDR2 SFDVKD. The source of the sample is a study of spatial heterogeneity in lung cancer. Study in general: Sequence detection consistently recorded a greater number of beta-chain than alpha-chain sequences. Raw reads contained each unique TCR and UMI combination more than ten times on average.

TCRdb called the 5' RACE reads again in MiXCR, with one record for every CDR3 protein. The data show roughly 9,800 distinct CDR3 sequences, roughly 51% seen once. Findings and limits, study-wide: One measure, the expanded intratumoral alpha and beta TCR count, tracked tumor mutation counts. Ubiquitous expanded TCR counts tracked ubiquitous nonsynonymous mutations; regional expanded TCR counts tracked regional nonsynonymous mutations.

The sample's time point: sample taken at primary tumor resection. This chain links TRBV24-1 with TRBJ1-5; D unclear. This clonotype originated in a female donor with early-stage non-small cell lung cancer. This specimen was lung tumor tissue, taken at surgery. CDR3 residues: CATSPGLSNQPQHF. CDR3 in DNA: TGTGCCACCTCTCCAGGACTTAGCAATCAGCCCCAGCATTTT.